The present T cell receptor (beta chain) was sequenced within a study of early T cells in non-severe SARS-CoV-2 infection. Study-wide context: The input, bulk RNA from unsorted whole blood, was sequenced, and chains were unpaired.

This clonotype was seen ten or more times. Its antigen is not identified. Attached unique molecular identifiers marked individual cDNA molecules. TCRdb reprocessed the 5' RACE reads via MiXCR and lists one record per CDR3 protein. The sample gives roughly 100,000 distinct CDR3 sequences, around 15% of which show up once; about 6.1% is in the top ten. Findings and limits, study-wide: Anti-spike CD8 responses were favored in VDJdb matching, and private and CD4 specificities were missed.

V was shortened by 3 bases and J by 1 base, with 10 bases between the two germline ends. In germline, CDR1 is ENHRY, CDR2 SYGVKD. The CDR3 totals 15 residues. This clonotype was sampled from an adult who was a healthcare worker with PCR-confirmed SARS-CoV-2 infection or an uninfected control (not recorded which). The chain links TRBV10-3 to TRBJ2-1; D is undetermined. The source material was whole blood. CDR3 nucleotide sequence: TGTGCCATCAGTGAAGGTAGCCGATCCTACAATGAGCAGTTCTTC. Translating gives CAISEGSRSYNEQFF.